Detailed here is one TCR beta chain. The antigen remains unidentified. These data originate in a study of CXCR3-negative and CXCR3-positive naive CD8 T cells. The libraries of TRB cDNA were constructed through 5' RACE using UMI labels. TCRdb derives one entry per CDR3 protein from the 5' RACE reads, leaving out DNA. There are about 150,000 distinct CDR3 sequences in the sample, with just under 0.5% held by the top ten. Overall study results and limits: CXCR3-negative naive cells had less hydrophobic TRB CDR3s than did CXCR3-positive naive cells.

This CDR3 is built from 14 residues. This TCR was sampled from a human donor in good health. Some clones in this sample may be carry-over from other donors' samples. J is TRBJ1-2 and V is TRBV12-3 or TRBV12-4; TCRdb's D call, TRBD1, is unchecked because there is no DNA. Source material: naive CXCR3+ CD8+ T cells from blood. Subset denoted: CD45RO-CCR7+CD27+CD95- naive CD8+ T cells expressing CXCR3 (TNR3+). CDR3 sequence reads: CASSFSGTAGGYTF.